Here is one T cell receptor (beta chain) with its context. A read error is possible here, since a much larger clone lies one base away. The CDR3 contains 14 residues. Per germline, CDR1 MDHEN and CDR2 SYDVKM. This entry is derived from a study of glioma-infiltrating T cells. The iRepertoire nested amplicon-rescue multiplex PCR amplified TCR alpha and beta CDR3s from RNA. Via MiXCR, TCRdb re-called the multiplex PCR reads, giving one row per CDR3 protein. This sample has a few hundred thousand distinct CDR3 sequences, with around 38% found just once. The chain employs TRBV28 and TRBJ1-5, with D uncertain. The TCR was taken from a human donor with low-grade glioma or glioblastoma, undergoing nonglioma brain surgery, or in good health (not recorded which). The source material was glioma tissue, nonneoplastic brain tissue, or PBMCs (not recorded which). The CDR3 DNA is TGTGCCAGCAGTTTGCCTTATAGCAATCAGCACCAGCATTTT. Translating gives CASSLPYSNQHQHF. Supplemented by reference TRBV28 and TRBJ1-5, the full variable domain reads DVKVTQSSRYLVKRTGEKVFLECVQDMDHENMFWYRQDPGLGLRLIYFSYDVKMKEKGDIPEGYSVSREKKERFSLILESASTNQTSMYLCASSLPYSNQHQHFGDGTRLSIL.